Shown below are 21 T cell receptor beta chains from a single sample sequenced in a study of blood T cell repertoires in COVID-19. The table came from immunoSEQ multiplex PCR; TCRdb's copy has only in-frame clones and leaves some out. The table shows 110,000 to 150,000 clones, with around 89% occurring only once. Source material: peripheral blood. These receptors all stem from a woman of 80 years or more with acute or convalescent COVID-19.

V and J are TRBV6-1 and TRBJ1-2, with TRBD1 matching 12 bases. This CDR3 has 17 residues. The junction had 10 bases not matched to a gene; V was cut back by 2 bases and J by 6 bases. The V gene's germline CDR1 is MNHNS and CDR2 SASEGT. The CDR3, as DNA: TGTGCCAGCAGTGAACCCCCGGGGACAGGGGGCCTCCATGGCTACACCTTC. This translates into CASSEPPGTGGLHGYTF.

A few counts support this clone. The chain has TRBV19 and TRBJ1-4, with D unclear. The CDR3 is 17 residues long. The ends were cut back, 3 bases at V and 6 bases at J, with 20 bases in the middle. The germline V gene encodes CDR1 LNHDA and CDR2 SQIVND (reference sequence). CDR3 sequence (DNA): TGTGCCAGTAGTATCTCCCCCGGGAGGAAGGTGGATGAAAAACTGTTTTTT. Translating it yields CASSISPGRKVDEKLFF.

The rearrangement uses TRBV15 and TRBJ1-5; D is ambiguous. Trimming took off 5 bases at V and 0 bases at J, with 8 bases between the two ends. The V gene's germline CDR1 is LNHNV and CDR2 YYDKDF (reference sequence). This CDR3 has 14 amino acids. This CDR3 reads CATSRENSNQPQHF. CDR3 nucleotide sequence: TGTGCCACCAGCCGGGAAAATAGCAATCAGCCCCAGCATTTT.

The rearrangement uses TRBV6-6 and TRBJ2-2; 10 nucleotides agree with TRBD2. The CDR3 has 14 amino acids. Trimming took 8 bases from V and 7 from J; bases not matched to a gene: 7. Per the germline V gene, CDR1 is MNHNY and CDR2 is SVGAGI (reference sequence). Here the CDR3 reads CASSRLAGFGELFF. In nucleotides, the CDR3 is TGTGCCAGCTCGAGACTAGCGGGTTTCGGGGAGCTGTTTTTT.

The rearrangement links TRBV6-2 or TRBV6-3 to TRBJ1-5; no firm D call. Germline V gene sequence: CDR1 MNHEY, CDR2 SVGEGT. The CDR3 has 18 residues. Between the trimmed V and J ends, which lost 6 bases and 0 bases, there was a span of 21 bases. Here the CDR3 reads CASSPTGLVDYSNQPQHF. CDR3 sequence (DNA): TGTGCCAGCAGCCCCACGGGTTTGGTGGACTATAGCAATCAGCCCCAGCATTTT.

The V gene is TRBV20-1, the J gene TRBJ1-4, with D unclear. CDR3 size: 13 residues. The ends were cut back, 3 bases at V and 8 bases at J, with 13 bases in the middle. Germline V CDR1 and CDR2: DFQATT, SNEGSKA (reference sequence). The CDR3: CSASQPTGEKLFF. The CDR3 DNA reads TGCAGTGCTAGTCAACCGACCGGGGAAAAACTGTTTTTT.

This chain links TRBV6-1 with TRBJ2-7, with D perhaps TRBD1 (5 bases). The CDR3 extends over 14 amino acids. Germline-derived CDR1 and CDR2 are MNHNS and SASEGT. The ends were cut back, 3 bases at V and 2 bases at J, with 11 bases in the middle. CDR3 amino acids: CASSDRTLTYEQYF. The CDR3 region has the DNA TGTGCCAGCAGTGACCGGACACTTACCTACGAGCAGTACTTC.

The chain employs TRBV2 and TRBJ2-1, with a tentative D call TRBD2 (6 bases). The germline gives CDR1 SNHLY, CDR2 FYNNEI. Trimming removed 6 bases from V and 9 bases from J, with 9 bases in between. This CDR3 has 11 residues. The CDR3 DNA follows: TGTGCCAGCAGACTAGCTATTGAGCAGTTCTTC. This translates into CASRLAIEQFF.

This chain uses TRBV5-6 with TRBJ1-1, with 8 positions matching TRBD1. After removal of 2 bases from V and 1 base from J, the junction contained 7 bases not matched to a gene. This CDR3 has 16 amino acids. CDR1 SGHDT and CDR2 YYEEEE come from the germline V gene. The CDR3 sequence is CASSFGQGAWNTEAFF. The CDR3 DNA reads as TGTGCCAGCAGCTTTGGCCAGGGGGCATGGAACACTGAAGCTTTCTTT.

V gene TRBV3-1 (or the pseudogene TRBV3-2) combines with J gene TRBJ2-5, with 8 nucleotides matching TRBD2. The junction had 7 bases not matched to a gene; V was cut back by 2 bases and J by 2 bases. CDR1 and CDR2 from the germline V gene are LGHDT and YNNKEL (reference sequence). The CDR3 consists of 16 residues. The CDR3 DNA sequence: TGTGCCAGCAGCCAAAGTTGGGCGGGGGGTCAAGAGACCCAGTACTTC. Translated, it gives CASSQSWAGGQETQYF.

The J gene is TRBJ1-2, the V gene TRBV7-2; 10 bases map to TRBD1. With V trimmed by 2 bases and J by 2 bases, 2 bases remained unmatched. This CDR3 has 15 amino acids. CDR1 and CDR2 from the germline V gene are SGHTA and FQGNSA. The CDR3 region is CASSLSGQGNYGYTF. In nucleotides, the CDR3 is TGTGCCAGCAGCTTATCGGGACAGGGGAACTATGGCTACACCTTC. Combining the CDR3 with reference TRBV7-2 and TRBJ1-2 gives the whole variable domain GAGVSQSPSNKVTEKGKDVELRCDPISGHTALYWYRQSLGQGLEFLIYFQGNSAPDKSGLPSDRFSAERTGGSVSTLTIQRTQQEDSAVYLCASSLSGQGNYGYTFGSGTRLTVV.

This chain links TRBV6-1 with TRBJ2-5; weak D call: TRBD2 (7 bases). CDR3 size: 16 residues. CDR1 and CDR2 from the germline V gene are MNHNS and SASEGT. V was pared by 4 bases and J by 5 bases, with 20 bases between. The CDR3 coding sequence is TGTGCCAGCAGTGTGTGGTCGGGGGCCGGGGGGGAGACCCAGTACTTC. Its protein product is CASSVWSGAGGETQYF.

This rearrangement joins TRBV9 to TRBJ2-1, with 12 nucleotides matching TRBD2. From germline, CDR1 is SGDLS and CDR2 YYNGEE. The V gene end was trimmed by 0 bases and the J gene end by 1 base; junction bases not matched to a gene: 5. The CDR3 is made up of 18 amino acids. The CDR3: CASSVASGGAGSYNEQFF. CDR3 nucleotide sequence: TGTGCCAGCAGCGTAGCTAGCGGGGGGGCCGGGTCCTACAATGAGCAGTTCTTC.

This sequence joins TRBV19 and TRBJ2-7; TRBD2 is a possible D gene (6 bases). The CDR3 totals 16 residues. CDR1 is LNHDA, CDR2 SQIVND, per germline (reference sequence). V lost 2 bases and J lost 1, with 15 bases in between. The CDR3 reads CASSILSAGGSYEQYF. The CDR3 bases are TGTGCCAGTAGTATACTTTCCGCCGGGGGTTCCTACGAGCAGTACTTC.

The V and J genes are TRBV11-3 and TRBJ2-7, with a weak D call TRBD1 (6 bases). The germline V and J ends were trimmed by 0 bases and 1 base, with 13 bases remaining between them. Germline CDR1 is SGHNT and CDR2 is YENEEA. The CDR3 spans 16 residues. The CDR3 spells CASSLDCNRVSYEQYF. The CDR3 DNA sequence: TGTGCCAGCAGCTTAGATTGTAACAGGGTGTCCTACGAGCAGTACTTC.

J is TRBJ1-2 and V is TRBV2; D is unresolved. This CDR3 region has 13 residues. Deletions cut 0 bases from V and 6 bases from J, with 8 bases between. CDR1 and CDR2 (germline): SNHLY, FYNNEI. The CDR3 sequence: CASSEAPGNGYTF. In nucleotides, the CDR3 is TGTGCCAGCAGTGAAGCGCCCGGGAATGGCTACACCTTC.

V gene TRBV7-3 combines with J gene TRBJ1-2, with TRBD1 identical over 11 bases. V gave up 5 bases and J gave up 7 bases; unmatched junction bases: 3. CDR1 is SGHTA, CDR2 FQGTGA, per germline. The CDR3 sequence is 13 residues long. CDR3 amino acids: CASSRTGGGGYTF. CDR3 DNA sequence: TGTGCCAGCAGCAGGACAGGGGGCGGTGGCTACACCTTC.

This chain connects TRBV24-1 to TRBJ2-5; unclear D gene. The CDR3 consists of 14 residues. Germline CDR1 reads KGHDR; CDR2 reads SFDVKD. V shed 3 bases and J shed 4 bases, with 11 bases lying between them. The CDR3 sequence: CATSDPPPLETQYF. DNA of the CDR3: TGTGCCACCAGTGATCCTCCCCCGTTAGAGACCCAGTACTTC.

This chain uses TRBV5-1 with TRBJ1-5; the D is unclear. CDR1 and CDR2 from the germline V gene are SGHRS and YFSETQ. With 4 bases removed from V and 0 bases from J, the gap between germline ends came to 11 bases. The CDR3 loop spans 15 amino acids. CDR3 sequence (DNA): TGCGCCAGCAGCCAGACGGGTAATAGCAATCAGCCCCAGCATTTT. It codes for CASSQTGNSNQPQHF.

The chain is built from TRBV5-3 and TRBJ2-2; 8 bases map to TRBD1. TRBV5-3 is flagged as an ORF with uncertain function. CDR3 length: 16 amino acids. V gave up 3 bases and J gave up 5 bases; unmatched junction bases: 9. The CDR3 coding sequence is TGTGCCAGAAGCTCAGGACAGGGAAATGTGACCGGGGAGCTGTTTTTT. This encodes CARSSGQGNVTGELFF.

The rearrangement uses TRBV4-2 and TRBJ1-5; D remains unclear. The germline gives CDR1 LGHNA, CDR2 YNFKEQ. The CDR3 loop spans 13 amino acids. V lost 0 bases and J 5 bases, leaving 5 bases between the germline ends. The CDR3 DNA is TGTGCCAGCAGCCAAGATCCGGATCAGCCCCAGCATTTT. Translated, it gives CASSQDPDQPQHF.